The next 27 T cell receptor beta chains were all read from a single sample in a study of CD8 T cells in Susac syndrome (dated by TCRdb to the late 2010s). The library was produced with the immunoSEQ multiplex PCR assay. RNA was extracted using the RNeasy kit, and about 0.5 to 1 microgram was reverse transcribed with random hexamers. TCRdb reanalyzed the raw reads on its own, using fastp at Q25 for trimming and MiXCR for clone calling, and kept in-frame beta chains. Rows with a matching CDR3 protein are joined into one entry that keeps the most common DNA and genes. The sample has about 150,000 distinct CDR3 sequences on record, approximately 96% of them singletons. Of the sample, 0.2% to 0.25% falls within the top ten clones. Sequenced material: CD8+ T cells from PBMCs. Receptors were obtained from a human donor with multiple sclerosis.

The genes are TRBV20-1 and TRBJ1-6; D is uncertain. Germline V gene sequence: CDR1 DFQATT, CDR2 SNEGSKA (reference sequence). V was pared by 3 bases and J by 8 bases, with 14 bases between. The CDR3 runs 14 residues. For the CDR3, the DNA is TGCAGTGCTAGTTTCGTGAATATGGATTCACCCCTCCACTTT. This encodes CSASFVNMDSPLHF.

The chain has TRBV29-1 and TRBJ2-7; no clear D. Germline CDR1 SQVTM, CDR2 ANQGSEA. Trimming stripped 0 bases from V and 1 base from J, with 7 bases between. The CDR3 covers 13 residues. DNA of the CDR3: TGCAGCGTTGAAGATCAGGAGTCCTACGAGCAGTACTTC. This translates into CSVEDQESYEQYF.

This sequence joins TRBV6-2 or TRBV6-3 and TRBJ2-7, with TRBD1 identical over 11 bases. CDR1 MNHEY and CDR2 SVGEGT come from the germline V gene. V was clipped by 6 bases and J by 5 bases; unmatched bases: 6. The CDR3 consists of 14 residues. The DNA for the CDR3 is TGTGCCAGCAGCTCCGGGACAGGGGGAGACGAGCAGTACTTC. Amino acid sequence: CASSSGTGGDEQYF.

The V and J genes are TRBV5-1 and TRBJ1-5; a weak D match, TRBD1 (5 bases). The V and J ends lost 2 bases and 0 bases respectively, with 15 bases between them. There are 17 residues in the CDR3. The germline V gene encodes CDR1 SGHRS and CDR2 YFSETQ. This CDR3 is CASSFPDRDLSNQPQHF. CDR3 in DNA: TGCGCCAGCAGCTTTCCTGACCGGGACCTTAGCAATCAGCCCCAGCATTTT.

The gene calls are TRBV19 and TRBJ2-1; 7 bases align to TRBD1. Germline V gene sequence: CDR1 LNHDA, CDR2 SQIVND (reference sequence). V lost 6 bases, J lost 8 bases, and 10 bases stayed unmatched. CDR3 length: 14 amino acids. The CDR3 DNA reads as TGTGCCAGTAGGGATGTACAGGGGCGGGATGAGCAGTTCTTC. It specifies CASRDVQGRDEQFF. Using reference TRBV19 and TRBJ2-1 for the parts outside the CDR3, the full variable domain is DGGITQSPKYLFRKEGQNVTLSCEQNLNHDAMYWYRQDPGQGLRLIYYSQIVNDFQKGDIAEGYSVSREKKESFPLTVTSAQKNPTAFYLCASRDVQGRDEQFFGPGTRLTVL.

The V call is TRBV27, the J call TRBJ2-7; 8 nucleotides agree with TRBD1. This CDR3 has 14 amino acids. V lost 8 bases and J lost 7; bases outside the gene matches: 13. From germline, CDR1 is MNHEY and CDR2 SMNVEV (reference sequence). In DNA form, the CDR3 reads TGTGCCAGCTGCTCCCGGGACAGGCGACGGGAGCAGTACTTC. Translated: CASCSRDRRREQYF.

This chain joins TRBV20-1 and TRBJ2-4; D ambiguous. CDR1 and CDR2 (germline): DFQATT, SNEGSKA (reference sequence). There are 15 residues in the CDR3. Trimming took 6 bases from V and 0 from J, leaving 15 bases between them. CDR3 DNA sequence: TGCAGTGCCCTCCGCGACTCCCTAGCCAAAAACATTCAGTACTTC. Translation gives CSALRDSLAKNIQYF.

The V and J genes are TRBV20-1 and TRBJ2-5; TRBD2 might be the D (7 bases). Germline assignment: CDR1 DFQATT and CDR2 SNEGSKA (reference sequence). The CDR3 covers 15 residues. The V and J ends lost 1 base and 2 bases respectively, with 14 bases between them. The chain's CDR3 is CSARVAGASQETQYF. CDR3 in DNA: TGCAGTGCTAGAGTGGCGGGGGCATCTCAAGAGACCCAGTACTTC.

The chain is built from TRBV4-3 and TRBJ1-1; weak D call: TRBD1 (6 bases). V lost 1 base, J lost 4 bases, and 19 bases lay in between. This CDR3 contains 17 residues. Per germline, CDR1 LGHNA and CDR2 YSLEER. CDR3 residues: CASSQVDGLQGSTEAFF. The CDR3 DNA reads as TGCGCCAGCAGCCAAGTGGACGGACTACAGGGATCCACTGAAGCTTTCTTT.

This chain connects TRBV5-1 to TRBJ2-5, with a possible D match to TRBD2 (6 bases). With 4 bases removed from V and 5 bases from J, the gap between germline ends came to 12 bases. This CDR3 region has 13 residues. From germline, CDR1 is SGHRS and CDR2 YFSETQ. CDR3 residues: CASSRLAGETQYF. CDR3 nucleotide sequence: TGCGCCAGCAGCCGGTTGGCGGGGGAGACCCAGTACTTC.

The rearrangement uses TRBV7-9 and TRBJ1-2, with D unresolved. V was pared by 2 bases and J by 2 bases, with 6 bases between. CDR1 is SEHNR and CDR2 is FQNEAQ in the germline V gene (reference sequence). The CDR3 is 13 amino acids. In DNA, the CDR3 is TGTGCCAGCAGCTTATACAGCAACTATGGCTACACCTTC. Protein: CASSLYSNYGYTF.

This clonotype was detected once. The rearrangement joins TRBV6-1 to TRBJ2-3; the D is unclear. The CDR3 spans 14 residues. Trimming took off 7 bases at V and 2 bases at J, with 13 bases between the two ends. Germline assignment: CDR1 MNHNS and CDR2 SASEGT. The DNA of the CDR3 is TGTGCCAGCACTCCAGAGTACCACACAGATACGCAGTATTTT. Translation: CASTPEYHTDTQYF.

The chain joins TRBV25-1 to TRBJ2-1; D is perhaps TRBD1 (5 bases). V lost 1 base, J lost 1 base, and 20 bases lay in between. This CDR3 contains 19 residues. Germline CDR1 reads MGHDK; CDR2 reads SYGVNS. CDR3 protein: CASSEFLGPSLVSYNEQFF. The CDR3 DNA reads TGTGCCAGCAGTGAATTCCTGGGGCCCTCCTTGGTTTCCTACAATGAGCAGTTCTTC.

The genes are TRBV27 and TRBJ2-1; TRBD1 matches 7 bases. Germline CDR1 reads MNHEY; CDR2 reads SMNVEV (reference sequence). Germline trimming cut 8 bases from V and 3 bases from J; bases unmatched to any gene: 7. CDR3 size: 14 residues. The CDR3 nucleotides are TGTGCCAGCGGAGTCCGGGACAGCTACAATGAGCAGTTCTTC. Its translation: CASGVRDSYNEQFF.

V usage is TRBV30 and J usage is TRBJ1-1; the D gene is possibly TRBD1 (6 bases). The V and J ends lost 2 bases and 3 bases respectively, with 19 bases between them. In germline, CDR1 is GTSNPN, CDR2 SVGIG (reference sequence). The CDR3 has 16 residues. In nucleotides, the CDR3 is TGTGCCTGGAGTACGCCAATACAGGGAAGGTACACTGAAGCTTTCTTT. Encoded protein: CAWSTPIQGRYTEAFF.

The chain recombines TRBV29-1 with TRBJ1-4; possible D gene TRBD1, 5 bases. Deletions cut 5 bases from V and 7 bases from J, with 11 bases between. The CDR3 is 12 residues long. CDR1 and CDR2 from the germline V gene are SQVTM and ANQGSEA. In DNA form, the CDR3 reads TGCAGCGTTCTAGGGGCCCGTGAAAAACTGTTTTTT. Encoded protein: CSVLGAREKLFF.

The rearrangement joins TRBV7-2 to TRBJ2-5; 8 bases line up with TRBD1. The V gene's germline CDR1 is SGHTA and CDR2 FQGNSA. J was trimmed by 5 bases and V by 7 bases; bases with no gene match: 6. The CDR3 runs 13 residues. The CDR3: CASTDRGWETQYF. The CDR3 nucleotides read TGTGCCAGCACCGACAGGGGATGGGAGACCCAGTACTTC.

As regards this clonotype: Relative to the germline gene, one junction end is altered; a read error may explain this. The CDR3 sequence is CASNQFPGRHNSPLHF. CDR3 nucleotide sequence: TGCGCCAGCAACCAATTCCCAGGGCGGCATAATTCACCCCTCCACTTT. This sequence joins TRBV4-1 and TRBJ1-6, with a possible D match to TRBD1 (5 bases). This CDR3 is built from 16 residues. The germline CDR1 and CDR2 sequences are MGHRA and YSYEKL.

The CDR3 here is CSVGGAEGAAYNEQFF. As DNA, the CDR3 is TGCAGCGTTGGTGGCGCTGAGGGGGCAGCCTACAATGAGCAGTTCTTC. The chain employs TRBV29-1 and TRBJ2-1; the match to TRBD1 covers 7 bases. The V segment lost 4 bases and the J segment 2 bases; nucleotides outside the gene matches: 11. Germline CDR1 is SQVTM and CDR2 is ANQGSEA. CDR3 size: 16 residues.

The gene calls are TRBV6-5 and TRBJ2-1; TRBD1 agrees at 8 bases. The V and J ends lost 2 bases and 7 bases, in that order; junction bases with no gene match: 4. The V gene's germline CDR1 is MNHEY and CDR2 SVGAGI. CDR3 length: 14 residues. CDR3 sequence (DNA): TGTGCCAGCAGTTACGGGGACAGGAGGAATGAGCAGTTCTTC. It translates to CASSYGDRRNEQFF.

Here the CDR3 reads CASIQWGHLEAFF. Written as DNA, the CDR3 is TGTGCCAGTATCCAGTGGGGGCACCTCGAAGCTTTCTTT. The gene calls are TRBV19 and TRBJ1-1; a possible D gene is TRBD1 (6 bases). This CDR3 region has 13 residues. Germline lookup yields CDR1 LNHDA and CDR2 SQIVND (reference sequence). V was shortened by 7 bases and J by 8 bases, with 17 bases between the two germline ends.

The V call is TRBV7-8, the J call TRBJ1-1; 7 bases are shared with TRBD1. The CDR3 runs 15 residues. Germline-derived CDR1 and CDR2 are SGHVS and FQNEAQ. V was clipped by 5 bases and J by 2 bases; unmatched bases: 8. CDR3 DNA sequence: TGTGCCAGCAGCAGAACGACAGGGTTCAACACTGAAGCTTTCTTT. This codes for CASSRTTGFNTEAFF.

This clonotype was seen more than once but under ten times. V gene TRBV6-5 combines with J gene TRBJ1-1; possible D gene TRBD1, 6 bases. CDR3 size: 14 residues. CDR1 is MNHEY and CDR2 is SVGAGI in the germline V gene. V lost 2 bases and J 1 base, leaving 8 bases between the germline ends. CDR3 sequence (DNA): TGTGCCAGCAGTTACGGGGGGCAGAACACTGAAGCTTTCTTT. Translating gives CASSYGGQNTEAFF.

The chain has TRBV6-2 or TRBV6-3 and TRBJ1-1; D may be TRBD1 (5 bases). This CDR3 has 15 amino acids. Trimming took off 0 bases at V and 5 bases at J, with 13 bases between the two ends. Germline assignment: CDR1 MNHEY and CDR2 SVGEGT. The CDR3 loop is CASSYSAGVRTEAFF. CDR3 DNA: TGTGCCAGCAGTTACTCTGCGGGGGTAAGGACTGAAGCTTTCTTT.

The chain joins TRBV5-6 to TRBJ2-7; D possibly matches TRBD1 or TRBD2 (5 bases each). The CDR3 runs to 12 residues. Between the trimmed V and J ends, which lost 6 bases and 3 bases, there was a span of 10 bases. Germline CDR1 SGHDT, CDR2 YYEEEE. The CDR3 nucleotides are TGTGCCAGCAAGGGACCGAGCTACGAGCAGTACTTC. Encoded protein: CASKGPSYEQYF.

This chain uses TRBV14 with TRBJ2-6; D unresolved. The V end lost 6 bases, the J end lost 0 bases, and 9 bases lay between the germline ends. This CDR3 has 15 amino acids. The V gene's germline CDR1 is SGHDN and CDR2 FVKESK. DNA of the CDR3: TGTGCCAGCAGTCACCAGACCTCTGGGGCCAACGTCCTGACTTTC. Its translation is CASSHQTSGANVLTF.

The V and J genes are TRBV20-1 and TRBJ2-6; D gene unclear. The CDR3 spans 13 residues. Between the trimmed V and J ends, which lost 3 bases and 4 bases, there was a span of 7 bases. Germline V gene sequence: CDR1 DFQATT, CDR2 SNEGSKA (reference sequence). The CDR3 sequence is CSASPIGANVLTF. CDR3 DNA sequence: TGCAGTGCTAGCCCGATAGGGGCCAACGTCCTGACTTTC.